This TCR beta chain is drawn from a study of post-analysis software for immune sequencing data. As for the study in general: Both relapsing-remitting and secondary progressive multiple sclerosis featured among the disease courses, as did progressive-relapsing multiple sclerosis. Study-wide results and caveats: Samples from one preparation batch, clustered by F measure, grouped strongly together. Relative to controls, patients with multiple sclerosis showed significantly lower normalized Chao1 diversity. TRBV5-6, TRBV5-1 and TRBV20-1 were among four to six TRBV segments more frequent in patients than controls.

About this clonotype itself: Its antigen is still unknown.

The library was made from cDNA and included unique molecular identifiers. The yield from roughly 1 to 10 million T cells was around 500,000 cDNA molecules in total. A single record per CDR3 protein comes from TCRdb applying MiXCR to the PCR reads. The sample records approximately 180,000 distinct CDR3 sequences, 30% being singletons. The CDR3 contains 14 residues. Germline values: CDR1 GTSNPN, CDR2 SVGIG (reference sequence). The sequenced material came from blood. The TCR was taken from a girl aged 5 to 17 with multiple sclerosis. The chain carries TRBV30 and TRBJ2-5, with D possibly being TRBD2 (6 bases). The J call is uncertain, as TRBJ2-7 better fits the DNA end. CDR3: CAWSAGVYPYEQYF. The CDR3 coding sequence is TGTGCCTGGAGTGCGGGAGTCTACCCTTACGAGCAGTACTTC.